This record covers a single T cell receptor beta chain. The data were obtained in a study of T cell responses to AZD1222 COVID-19 vaccine. Germline V gene sequence: CDR1 SGDLS, CDR2 YYNGEE. Between the trimmed V and J ends, which lost 4 bases and 0 bases, there was a span of 14 bases. The CDR3 runs 16 residues. The protocol was immunoSEQ multiplex PCR, while the TCRdb copy is restricted to in-frame clones and leaves out a portion. Of about 170,000 clones in the sample, 70% to 90% were seen once. Source: peripheral blood, taken on day 0 of AZD1222 vaccination. The rearrangement links TRBV9 to TRBJ1-3; a possible D gene is TRBD1 (6 bases). This receptor was identified in an adult in good health. Here the CDR3 DNA reads TGTGCCAGCAGCCTAGCGGGGGGCCGCTCTGGAAACACCATATATTTT. Protein product: CASSLAGGRSGNTIYF.